The present T cell receptor (beta chain) was sequenced within a study of blood T cell repertoires in COVID-19. Study background: Samples taken during acute and convalescent COVID-19 were collected in the United States, Italy and Spain. Sources were T cells, B-cell-depleted T cells, or PBMCs; the material itself was cDNA or gDNA.

CDR1 and CDR2 (germline): SGDLS, YYNGEE. This CDR3 contains 15 residues. V shed 4 bases and J 1 base; nucleotides not matched to a gene: 6. Per the original data handling: For nucleated cells, counts were estimated from reference gene primer amplification. This table comes from immunoSEQ multiplex PCR, and its TCRdb copy is limited to in-frame clones, with some not included. V and J calls plus clone size are reproduced from that table; the DNA served to infer D and trimming. The table shows more than 200,000 clones, with roughly 90% occurring only once. Sequencing was performed on peripheral blood. The source of this sequence is a woman aged 45-65 years with acute or convalescent COVID-19. J is TRBJ2-3 and V is TRBV9; 7 bases are a match to TRBD1. The CDR3 protein is CASSTTGAGTDTQYF. For the CDR3, the DNA is TGTGCCAGCAGCACCACAGGGGCGGGCACAGATACGCAGTATTTT.